This TCR beta chain stems from a study of cytomegalovirus exposure and HLA in healthy donors. Across the study: Assignment to the Caucasian-associated ancestry cluster applied to around four fifths of the approximately 400 genotyped donors. General study findings and limits: In vitro experiments confirmed that three CMV-associated chains were specific for CMV antigens. Overall, approximately 150 TCR beta chains were annotated as cytomegalovirus-associated.

The CDR3 consists of 15 residues. Trimming removed 5 bases at V and 0 bases at J, with 10 bases between. CDR1 is MNHNS and CDR2 is SASEGT in the germline V gene. The PCR made use of 60 Vbeta and 13 Jbeta primers. Some clones are missing from TCRdb's copy, which holds only in-frame ones; the method was immunoSEQ multiplex PCR. The table records around 76,000 clones, roughly 67% of them present only once. This clone turned up a few times. Its antigen is still unknown. The receptor comes from a man aged 40-49 years in good health and CMV-seropositive. The chain links TRBV6-1 to TRBJ1-4; D uncertain. The sample taken for sequencing was PBMCs. CDR3 loop: CASSRTEATNEKLFF. The CDR3 bases are TGTGCCAGCAGTAGAACAGAAGCAACTAATGAAAAACTGTTTTTT.